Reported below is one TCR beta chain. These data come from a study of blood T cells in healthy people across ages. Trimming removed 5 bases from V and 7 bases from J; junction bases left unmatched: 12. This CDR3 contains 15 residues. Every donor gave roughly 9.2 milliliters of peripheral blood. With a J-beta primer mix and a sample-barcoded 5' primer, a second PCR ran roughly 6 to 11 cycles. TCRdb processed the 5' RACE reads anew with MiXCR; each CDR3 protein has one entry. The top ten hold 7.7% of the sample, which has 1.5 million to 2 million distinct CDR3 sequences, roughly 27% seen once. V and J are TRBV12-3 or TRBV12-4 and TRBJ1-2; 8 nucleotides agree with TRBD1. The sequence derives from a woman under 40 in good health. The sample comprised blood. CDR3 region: CASSTRQGLFGGYTF. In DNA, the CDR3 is TGTGCCAGCAGTACCCGACAGGGGTTATTCGGTGGCTACACCTTC.